This T cell receptor (beta chain) derives from a study of breast tumors, draining lymph nodes, adjacent tissues (dated by TCRdb to 2015 to 2016). Turning to the overall study: The study compared TCR beta repertoires across tumor, adjacent nontumor tissue and axillary lymph nodes from breast cancer patients. In human breast cancer, the study set out to evaluate how tumor, surrounding tissue and draining lymph node repertoires relate to one another and whether T cells may move between these sites.

The instrument was an Illumina HiSeq 2000. Multiplex PCR amplification was used to generate the TCR beta chain libraries. High-throughput sequencing was used to analyze the amplified TCR beta chain products. The public reads were run again by TCRdb, first through fastp at Q25 and then through MiXCR, and only productive beta chains were kept. Each entry is one CDR3 protein sequence, shown with its most common DNA and genes. For this sample there are over 130,000 distinct CDR3 sequences; less than 35% appear just once. The ten top clones hold 2% to 2.5% of the sample. The lymph node samples were taken from the axillary draining lymph nodes of breast cancer patients. Paper-wide results and their limitations: Tumor and nontumor tissue repertoires were significantly more similar in luminal-like than in basal-like breast cancer. The conclusion that tumor T cells originate in lymph nodes was presented as consistent with a hypothesis rather than as directly demonstrated. A scenario in which most tumor T cells derive from the lymph node and then expand within tumor tissue was judged to be consistent with the data. Tumors showed preferential V and J gene usage, and their T-cell repertoire diversity fell below that of lymph nodes yet above that of nontumor tissue.

The germline V end is reduced by 5 bases and the J end by 8 bases; junction bases left unmatched: 4. The germline V gene gives CDR1 as SGHVS and CDR2 as FQNEAQ. The CDR3, cysteine through phenylalanine, is 14 amino acids long. Of all the DNA, just the CDR3 is kept, 42 bases in frame from base 1. As for this clonotype: Its antigen is unknown. No base quality values were provided; no much bigger clone lies one nucleotide off.

The TCR was taken from a female donor with breast cancer. Some clones in this sample may be carry-over from other donors' samples. This receptor chain uses TRBV7-8 and TRBJ2-1; 12 nucleotides in the junction match TRBD2. Sequencing was carried out using axillary lymph node tissue. The DNA sequence is given as TGTGCCAGCAGCCGACTAGCGGGGGTGGATGAGCAGTTCTTC. The encoded protein is CASSRLAGVDEQFF.